This entry lists 4 T cell receptor beta chains sequenced from one sample in a study of post-analysis software for immune sequencing data. Regarding the study as a whole: In patients, TRBV5-6, TRBV5-1 and TRBV20-1 belonged to five TRBV segments found more frequently than in controls.

Their specific antigens are unknown. TCR beta cDNA libraries included unique molecular identifiers. In TCRdb, the PCR reads were re-called with MiXCR into one record per CDR3 protein. Of over 250,000 distinct CDR3 sequences detected, 36% appear once; the ten largest clones hold around 5%. Sequenced sample: blood. The origin of the receptors is a girl between 10 and 17 years old with multiple sclerosis.

This clonotype was counted between two and nine times. The V and J genes are TRBV20-1 and TRBJ2-5, with D unclear. V gave up 5 bases and J gave up 0 bases, with 4 bases separating them. The CDR3 is made up of 11 amino acids. Germline CDR1 DFQATT, CDR2 SNEGSKA (reference sequence). The CDR3 bases are TGCAGTGCTTCGTACCAAGAGACCCAGTACTTC. This sequence encodes CSASYQETQYF.

Concerning this clonotype: Being one base from a much bigger clone, this may be a read error. The gene calls are TRBV11-2 and TRBJ1-6; no reliable D call. The CDR3 consists of 17 residues. Germline V lookup: CDR1 SGHAT, CDR2 FQNNGV. The CDR3 is CAGSFLGPLKGASPLHF. The CDR3 DNA reads as TGTGCCGGCAGCTTCCTAGGCCCCCTAAAAGGTGCATCACCCCTCCACTTT.

In its sample, this clonotype was seen many times. The rearrangement uses TRBV12-3 or TRBV12-4 and TRBJ2-1; D is unresolved. Trimming stripped 3 bases from V and 0 bases from J, with 15 bases between. The CDR3 has 17 amino acids. The CDR3 reads CASSFTPLRYSYNEQFF. In nucleotides, the CDR3 is TGTGCCAGCAGTTTTACTCCCCTTCGCTACTCCTACAATGAGCAGTTCTTC.

The V and J genes are TRBV12-3 or TRBV12-4 and TRBJ1-3, with a possible D match to TRBD1 (6 bases). The CDR3 sequence is 14 residues long. V lost 5 bases and J lost 3, with 11 bases in between. CDR3 sequence reads: CASSRTEFGNTIYF. CDR3 sequence (DNA): TGTGCCAGCAGTAGGACAGAATTTGGAAACACCATATATTTT.